This passage covers 26 T cell receptor beta chains from one sample sequenced in a study of blood T cell repertoires in COVID-19. Assay: immunoSEQ multiplex PCR; the TCRdb copy retains only in-frame clones and omits some. Of under 150,000 clones in the sample, nearly 85% are singletons; the top ten hold approximately 4%. Specimen: PBMCs or T cells enriched from blood (not recorded which). The receptors shown here come from a man in his fifties in a cohort exposed to, infected with or recovered from COVID-19 (not recorded which).

This sequence joins TRBV30 and TRBJ1-4, with D possibly being TRBD1 (5 bases). Germline V gene lookup returns CDR1 GTSNPN and CDR2 SVGIG (reference sequence). CDR3 size: 14 residues. With 3 bases removed from V and 5 bases from J, the gap between germline ends came to 13 bases. The CDR3 region has the DNA TGTGCCTGGAGCGCCCGCGGGGGGAATGAAAAACTGTTTTTT. Encoded protein: CAWSARGGNEKLFF. The full variable domain, with the rest looked up from reference TRBV30 and TRBJ1-4, is SQTIHQWPATLVQPVGSPLSLECTVEGTSNPNLYWYRQAAGRGLQLLFYSVGIGQISSEVPQNLSASRPQDRQFILSSKKLLLSDSGFYLCAWSARGGNEKLFFGSGTQLSVL.

In DNA form, the CDR3 reads TGTGCCAGCAGCCACGAAACTAGCGGGGCCCCGAGGGAGCAGTACTTC. Protein: CASSHETSGAPREQYF. The chain links TRBV3-1 (or the pseudogene TRBV3-2) to TRBJ2-7, with 10 bases matching TRBD2. The ends lost 3 bases at V and 7 bases at J; junction bases unmatched: 12. The CDR3 has 16 amino acids. CDR1 LGHDT and CDR2 YNNKEL come from the germline V gene (reference sequence).

As concerns this clone: The CDR3 carries no conserved terminal phenylalanine or tryptophan, so it likely arises from a read error. No DNA is shown, since the ends of the CDR3 on it are uncertain; the CDR3 is the one TCRdb lists. The rearrangement uses TRBV24-1 and TRBJ2-4; the D call of TRBD1 is as the table states it, not checked on the DNA. The CDR3 contains 12 residues when both ends are counted. The germline CDR1 and CDR2 sequences are KGHDR and SFDVKD. The CDR3 reads CATSVGQERRRG.

V usage is TRBV30 and J usage is TRBJ2-7; 7 nucleotides agree with TRBD1. V dropped 2 bases and J dropped 0; count of bases not matched to a gene: 10. The CDR3 contains 16 residues. The germline V gene encodes CDR1 GTSNPN and CDR2 SVGIG (reference sequence). The CDR3 loop reads CAWSKPIGDSSYEQYF. The CDR3 DNA reads as TGTGCCTGGAGTAAACCCATCGGGGACAGCTCCTACGAGCAGTACTTC.

The J gene is TRBJ1-3, the V gene TRBV29-1; D ambiguous. The CDR3 loop spans 12 amino acids. The V and J ends lost 3 bases and 2 bases respectively, with 5 bases between them. Germline V gives CDR1 SQVTM, CDR2 ANQGSEA. The CDR3 region is CSVDSAGNTIYF. The CDR3 nucleotides are TGCAGCGTTGATTCTGCTGGAAACACCATATATTTT.

This chain connects TRBV9 to TRBJ1-1; D remains ambiguous. Trimming took 2 bases from V and 2 from J, leaving 13 bases between them. Germline V gives CDR1 SGDLS, CDR2 YYNGEE. CDR3 size: 15 residues. The CDR3 loop is CASSVGTDINTEAFF. The CDR3 bases are TGTGCCAGCAGCGTCGGAACAGACATAAACACTGAAGCTTTCTTT.

This clone showed up just once. The chain has TRBV7-2 and TRBJ1-3, with 8 bases aligning to TRBD1. Germline trimming cut 4 bases from V and 4 bases from J; bases unmatched to any gene: 6. The CDR3 sequence is 15 residues long. From germline, CDR1 is SGHTA and CDR2 FQGNSA. Written as DNA, the CDR3 is TGTGCCAGCAGCTCGACAGGGGTAGAAGGAAACACCATATATTTT. It specifies CASSSTGVEGNTIYF.

The CDR3 is CASSLSRQAPNEQFF. DNA of the CDR3: TGTGCCAGCAGCTTAAGCAGGCAAGCCCCTAATGAGCAGTTCTTC. The chain uses TRBV7-9 and TRBJ2-1; D not resolved. CDR1 and CDR2 from the germline V gene are SEHNR and FQNEAQ (reference sequence). Trimming took off 2 bases at V and 7 bases at J, with 15 bases between the two ends. The CDR3 totals 15 residues.

The genes are TRBV3-1 (or the pseudogene TRBV3-2) and TRBJ1-1, with a tentative D call TRBD1 (5 bases). This CDR3 spans 15 amino acids. The V gene lost 4 bases and the J gene lost 0 bases, with 12 bases spanning the gap. CDR1 LGHDT and CDR2 YNNKEL come from the germline V gene (reference sequence). CDR3 nucleotides: TGTGCCAGCAGCCGTATTTGGGGGGTGAACACTGAAGCTTTCTTT. The encoded protein is CASSRIWGVNTEAFF.

This clone was detected only once. The chain uses TRBV12-5 and TRBJ2-2, with D perhaps matching TRBD1 (6 bases). Per germline, CDR1 LGHNT and CDR2 FRNRAP. This CDR3 has 14 amino acids. The V and J ends lost 2 bases and 6 bases respectively, with 10 bases between them. CDR3 sequence (DNA): TGTGCTAGTGGTTTGTATGGGGGCTCCGGGGAGCTGTTTTTT. This translates into CASGLYGGSGELFF.

V and J are TRBV24-1 and TRBJ2-5; 9 bases are a match to TRBD2. The length of the CDR3 is 13 residues. J lost 5 bases, V lost 9 bases, and 6 bases had no gene match. Germline loops: CDR1 KGHDR, CDR2 SFDVKD. This CDR3 is CATQREDWETQYF. CDR3 DNA sequence: TGTGCCACCCAGCGGGAGGATTGGGAGACCCAGTACTTC.

The V gene is TRBV28, the J gene TRBJ2-7, with TRBD2 matching over 7 bases. Germline-derived CDR1 and CDR2 are MDHEN and SYDVKM. The CDR3 sequence is 14 residues long. V was clipped by 2 bases and J by 3 bases; unmatched bases: 4. CDR3 sequence (DNA): TGTGCCAGCAGTTTAGCAGCTAGCGGCTACGAGCAGTACTTC. This sequence encodes CASSLAASGYEQYF.

V is TRBV6-2 or TRBV6-3 and J is TRBJ2-3; 10 bases are a match to TRBD2. Germline CDR1 reads MNHEY; CDR2 reads SVGEGT. The ends lost 5 bases at V and 2 bases at J; junction bases unmatched: 4. The CDR3 spans 15 residues. CDR3 region: CASSKLAGNTDTQYF. The CDR3 nucleotides read TGTGCCAGCAGTAAACTAGCGGGGAACACAGATACGCAGTATTTT.

This rearrangement joins TRBV6-5 to TRBJ1-4; weak D call: TRBD1 (5 bases). Per germline, CDR1 MNHEY and CDR2 SVGAGI. The V end was cut by 5 bases, the J end by 7 bases, with 14 bases between. The CDR3 extends over 14 amino acids. CDR3 in DNA: TGTGCCAGCAGTACCGGGGACTCGGGTGAAAAACTGTTTTTT. Translated: CASSTGDSGEKLFF.

The genes are TRBV18 and TRBJ2-4; 11 nucleotides line up with TRBD1. Germline loops: CDR1 KGHSH, CDR2 LQKENI. This CDR3 has 16 residues. Trimming took 4 bases from V and 7 from J; bases not matched to a gene: 9. The CDR3 DNA reads TGTGCCAGCTCACGAGGGACAGGGGGTATGGACAACATTCAGTACTTC. Its protein is CASSRGTGGMDNIQYF.

The chain recombines TRBV15 with TRBJ1-3; TRBD1 matches at 9 bases. V lost 4 bases and J lost 2; bases outside the gene matches: 3. Germline V gene lookup returns CDR1 LNHNV and CDR2 YYDKDF (reference sequence). The CDR3 is 15 amino acids. The CDR3 coding sequence is TGTGCCACCAGCACAGGGACAGGGCCTGGAAACACCATATATTTT. Its protein product is CATSTGTGPGNTIYF.

The chain is built from TRBV5-1 and TRBJ1-6; possibly TRBD1 for D (5 bases). The germline CDR1 and CDR2 sequences are SGHRS and YFSETQ. Trimming stripped 5 bases from V and 10 bases from J, with 16 bases between. The CDR3 runs 14 residues. CDR3 sequence (DNA): TGCGCCAGCAGTTTCGATGGGGGAGGGTCACCCCTCCACTTT. This encodes CASSFDGGGSPLHF.

This chain uses TRBV6-5 with TRBJ1-5; D is unclear. The CDR3 covers 14 residues. V was shortened by 6 bases and J by 9 bases, with 18 bases between the two germline ends. Germline V gene lookup returns CDR1 MNHEY and CDR2 SVGAGI. The CDR3 region is CASSGLFERAPQHF. The CDR3 DNA reads TGTGCCAGCAGCGGACTGTTCGAACGGGCGCCCCAGCATTTT.

The rearrangement joins TRBV19 to TRBJ1-6; perhaps TRBD1 as D (6 bases). Germline V CDR1 and CDR2: LNHDA, SQIVND (reference sequence). Trimming cost V 6 bases and J 6 bases, with 12 bases left between them. This CDR3 region has 14 residues. The CDR3 DNA sequence: TGTGCCAGTAGATACGGGACAAGTAATTCACCCCTCCACTTT. It yields the protein CASRYGTSNSPLHF.

The chain employs TRBV24-1 and TRBJ1-2; unclear D gene. This CDR3 has 17 residues. The V gene's germline CDR1 is KGHDR and CDR2 SFDVKD. Trimming shortened V by 3 bases and J by 8 bases, and 24 bases separated the two germline ends. CDR3 bases: TGTGCCACCAGTGATCCTAGGCTGAAAGGCGCCGAGGAGGGCTACACCTTC. It encodes CATSDPRLKGAEEGYTF.

The V call is TRBV5-6, the J call TRBJ2-7, with 9 bases that match TRBD1. V lost 4 bases to trimming and J lost 4 bases; unmatched junction nucleotides: 6. CDR3 length equals 14 residues. CDR1 is SGHDT, CDR2 YYEEEE, per germline. CDR3 protein: CASSRGTGRYEQYF. The CDR3 DNA reads TGTGCCAGCAGCCGGGGGACAGGGAGGTACGAGCAGTACTTC.

This sequence joins TRBV7-8 and TRBJ1-1, with D uncertain. Germline V gene lookup returns CDR1 SGHVS and CDR2 FQNEAQ. V was shortened by 3 bases and J by 1 base, with 12 bases between the two germline ends. The CDR3 runs to 15 residues. In DNA form, the CDR3 reads TGTGCCAGCAGCTTGCCGGTCTTGAGGAACACTGAAGCTTTCTTT. Translated: CASSLPVLRNTEAFF.

This chain connects TRBV25-1 to TRBJ1-2; D unclear. The CDR3 runs to 13 residues. Germline V gives CDR1 MGHDK, CDR2 SYGVNS. Trimming removed 8 bases from V and 6 bases from J, with 16 bases in between. CDR3 nucleotides: TGTGCCAGCTCCCAAGGCAGGTTCGATGGCTACACCTTC. Amino acid sequence: CASSQGRFDGYTF.

V is TRBV6-5 and J is TRBJ1-2, with D perhaps TRBD1 (6 bases). The CDR3 runs 11 residues. Germline V gene lookup returns CDR1 MNHEY and CDR2 SVGAGI. The V end lost 10 bases, the J end lost 4 bases, and 10 bases lay between the germline ends. This chain's CDR3 is CATSDSYGYTF. DNA for the CDR3: TGTGCCACCTCGGACAGCTATGGCTACACCTTC.

This clone was seen only once. This chain connects TRBV6-5 to TRBJ2-3, with D possibly TRBD2 on 5 matching bases. CDR1 MNHEY and CDR2 SVGAGI come from the germline V gene. The CDR3 length is 15 residues. Trimming cost V 7 bases and J 3 bases, with 17 bases left between them. The CDR3 bases are TGTGCCAGCAACGAAGAGCGGTTAGTTACAGATACGCAGTATTTT. This sequence encodes CASNEERLVTDTQYF.

The chain uses TRBV19 and TRBJ1-4; D is ambiguous. The CDR3 covers 16 residues. Germline values: CDR1 LNHDA, CDR2 SQIVND (reference sequence). With 7 bases removed from V and 8 bases from J, the gap between germline ends came to 23 bases. CDR3: CASTGNSGLLREKLFF. The CDR3 DNA reads TGTGCCAGTACGGGGAATTCAGGCCTCCTGAGAGAAAAACTGTTTTTT.